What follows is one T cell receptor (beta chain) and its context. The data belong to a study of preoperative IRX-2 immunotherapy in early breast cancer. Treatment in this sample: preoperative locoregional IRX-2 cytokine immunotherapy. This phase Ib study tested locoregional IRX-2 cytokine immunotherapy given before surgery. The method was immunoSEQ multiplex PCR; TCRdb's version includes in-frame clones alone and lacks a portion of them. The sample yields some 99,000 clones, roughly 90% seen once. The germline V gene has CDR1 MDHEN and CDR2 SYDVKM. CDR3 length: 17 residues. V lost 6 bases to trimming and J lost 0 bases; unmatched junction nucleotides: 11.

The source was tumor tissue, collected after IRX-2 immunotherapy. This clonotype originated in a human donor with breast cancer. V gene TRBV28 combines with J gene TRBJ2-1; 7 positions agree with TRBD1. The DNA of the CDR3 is TGTGCCAGCAGATTCAACAGGGGCCCAAGCTCCTACAATGAGCAGTTCTTC. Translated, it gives CASRFNRGPSSYNEQFF.